The clone carrying this T cell receptor beta chain was detected only once. The data originate from a study of T cell changes during pregnancy in multiple sclerosis. Repertoires were generated with immunoSEQ multiplex PCR, while TCRdb's copy carries only in-frame clones and drops some. The sample includes fewer than 90,000 clones, 94% of them seen just once. The germline V and J ends were trimmed by 4 bases and 1 base, with 19 bases remaining between them. The germline CDR1 and CDR2 sequences are MGHRA and YSYEKL. The CDR3 has 17 residues. The clonotype was recovered from a female donor in good health, enrolled as a control in a pregnancy study. The chain recombines TRBV4-1 with TRBJ2-5; no firm D call. Sequences were derived from peripheral blood, sampled after pregnancy. CDR3 DNA sequence: TGCGCCAGCAGCCCTTTTTCGACCCTGGGCCTCCAAGAGACCCAGTACTTC. It specifies CASSPFSTLGLQETQYF.